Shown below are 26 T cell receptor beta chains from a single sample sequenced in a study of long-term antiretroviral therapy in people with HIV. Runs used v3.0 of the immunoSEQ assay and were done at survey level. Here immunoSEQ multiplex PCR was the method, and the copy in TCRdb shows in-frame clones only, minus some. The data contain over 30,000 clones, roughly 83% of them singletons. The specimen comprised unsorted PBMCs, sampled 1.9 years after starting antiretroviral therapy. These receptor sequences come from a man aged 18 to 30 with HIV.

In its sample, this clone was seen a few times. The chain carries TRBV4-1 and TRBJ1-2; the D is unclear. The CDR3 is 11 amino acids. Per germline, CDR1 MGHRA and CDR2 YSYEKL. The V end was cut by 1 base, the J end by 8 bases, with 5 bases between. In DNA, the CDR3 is TGCGCCAGCAGCCAAGGGTTGGGCTACACCTTC. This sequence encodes CASSQGLGYTF.

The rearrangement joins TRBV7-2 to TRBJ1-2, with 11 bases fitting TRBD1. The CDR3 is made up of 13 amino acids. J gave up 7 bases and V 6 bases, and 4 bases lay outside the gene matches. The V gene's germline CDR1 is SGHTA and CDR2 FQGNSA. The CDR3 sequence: CASRRTGGRGYTF. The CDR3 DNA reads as TGTGCCAGCAGACGGACAGGGGGCCGTGGCTACACCTTC.

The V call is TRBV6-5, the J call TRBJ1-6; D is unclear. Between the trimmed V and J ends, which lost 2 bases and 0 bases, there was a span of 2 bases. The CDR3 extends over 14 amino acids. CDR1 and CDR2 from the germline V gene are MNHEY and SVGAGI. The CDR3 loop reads CASSYSSYNSPLHF. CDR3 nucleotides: TGTGCCAGCAGTTACAGCTCCTATAATTCACCCCTCCACTTT.

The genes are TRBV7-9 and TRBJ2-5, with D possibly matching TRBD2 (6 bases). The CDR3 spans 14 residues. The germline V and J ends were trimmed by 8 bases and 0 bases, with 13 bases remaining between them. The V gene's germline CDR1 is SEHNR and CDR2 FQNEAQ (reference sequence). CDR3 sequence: CASLGEAYQETQYF. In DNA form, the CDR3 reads TGTGCCAGCTTAGGGGAGGCCTACCAAGAGACCCAGTACTTC.

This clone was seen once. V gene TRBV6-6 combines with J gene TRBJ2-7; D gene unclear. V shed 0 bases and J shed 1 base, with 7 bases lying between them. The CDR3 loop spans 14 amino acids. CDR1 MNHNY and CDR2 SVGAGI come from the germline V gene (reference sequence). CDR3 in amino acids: CASSYSQISYEQYV. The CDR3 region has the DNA TGTGCCAGCAGTTACTCGCAAATATCCTACGAGCAGTACGTC.

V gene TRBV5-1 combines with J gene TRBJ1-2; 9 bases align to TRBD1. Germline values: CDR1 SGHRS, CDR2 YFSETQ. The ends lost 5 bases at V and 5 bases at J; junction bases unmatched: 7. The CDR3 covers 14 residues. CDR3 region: CASRTETGGYGYTF. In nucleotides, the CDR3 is TGCGCCAGCAGAACCGAGACAGGGGGATATGGCTACACCTTC. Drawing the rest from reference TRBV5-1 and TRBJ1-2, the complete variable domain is KAGVTQTPRYLIKTRGQQVTLSCSPISGHRSVSWYQQTPGQGLQFLFEYFSETQRNKGNFPGRFSGRQFSNSRSEMNVSTLELGDSALYLCASRTETGGYGYTFGSGTRLTVV.

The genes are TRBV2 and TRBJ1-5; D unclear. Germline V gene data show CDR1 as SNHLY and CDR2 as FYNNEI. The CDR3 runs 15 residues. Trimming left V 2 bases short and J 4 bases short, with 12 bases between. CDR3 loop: CASSEIGRQNQPQHF. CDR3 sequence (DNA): TGTGCCAGCAGTGAAATCGGCAGGCAGAATCAGCCCCAGCATTTT.

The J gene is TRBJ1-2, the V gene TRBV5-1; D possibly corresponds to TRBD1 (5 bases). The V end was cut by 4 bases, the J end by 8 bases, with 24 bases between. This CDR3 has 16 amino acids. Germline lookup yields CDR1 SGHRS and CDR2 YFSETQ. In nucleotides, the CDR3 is TGCGCCAGCAGCCAGGGCGCGACCGCTACCGCCATAGGCTACACCTTC. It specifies CASSQGATATAIGYTF.

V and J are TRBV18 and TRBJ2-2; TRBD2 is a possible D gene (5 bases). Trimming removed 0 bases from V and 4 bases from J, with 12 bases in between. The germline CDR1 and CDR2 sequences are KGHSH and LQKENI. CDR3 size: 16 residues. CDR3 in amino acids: CASSPPYGIGTGELFF. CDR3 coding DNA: TGTGCCAGCTCACCACCGTACGGGATTGGCACCGGGGAGCTGTTTTTT.

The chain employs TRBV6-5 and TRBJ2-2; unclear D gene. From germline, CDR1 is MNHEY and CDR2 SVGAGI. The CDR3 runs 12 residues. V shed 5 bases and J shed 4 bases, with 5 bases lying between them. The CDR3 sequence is CASSHSTGELFF. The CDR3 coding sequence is TGTGCCAGCAGTCACAGCACCGGGGAGCTGTTTTTT.

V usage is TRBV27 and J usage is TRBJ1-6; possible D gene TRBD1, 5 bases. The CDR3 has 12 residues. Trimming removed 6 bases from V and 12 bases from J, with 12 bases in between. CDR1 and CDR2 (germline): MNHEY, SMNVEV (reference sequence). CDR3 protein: CASSRAGEPLHF. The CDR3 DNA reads TGTGCCAGCAGCAGAGCGGGGGAACCCCTCCACTTT.

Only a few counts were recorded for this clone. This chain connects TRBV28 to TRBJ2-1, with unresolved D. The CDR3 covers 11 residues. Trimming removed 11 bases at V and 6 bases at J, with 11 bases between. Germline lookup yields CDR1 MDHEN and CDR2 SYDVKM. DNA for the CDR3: TGTGCCGTTGACGGGCCCAATGAGCAGTTCTTC. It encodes CAVDGPNEQFF.

Here the CDR3 reads CASSYFTGTAVTGELFF. CDR3 in DNA: TGTGCCAGCAGCTATTTTACCGGGACAGCGGTCACCGGGGAGCTGTTTTTT. The rearrangement uses TRBV14 and TRBJ2-2; TRBD1 matches at 7 bases. CDR3 length: 17 residues. Germline V CDR1 and CDR2: SGHDN, FVKESK. V lost 5 bases to trimming and J lost 4 bases; unmatched junction nucleotides: 13.

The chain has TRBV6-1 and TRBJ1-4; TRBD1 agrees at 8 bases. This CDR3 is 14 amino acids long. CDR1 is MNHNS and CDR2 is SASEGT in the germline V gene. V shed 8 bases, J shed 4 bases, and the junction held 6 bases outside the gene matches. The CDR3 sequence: CASLQGGNNEKLFF. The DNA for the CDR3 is TGTGCCAGCCTACAGGGGGGTAATAATGAAAAACTGTTTTTT.

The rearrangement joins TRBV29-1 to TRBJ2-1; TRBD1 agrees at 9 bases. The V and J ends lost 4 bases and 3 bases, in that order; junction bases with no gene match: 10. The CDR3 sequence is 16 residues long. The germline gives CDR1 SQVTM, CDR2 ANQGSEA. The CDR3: CSVVGQGLTIYNEQFF. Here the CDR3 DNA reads TGCAGCGTTGTGGGACAGGGCTTAACGATCTACAATGAGCAGTTCTTC.

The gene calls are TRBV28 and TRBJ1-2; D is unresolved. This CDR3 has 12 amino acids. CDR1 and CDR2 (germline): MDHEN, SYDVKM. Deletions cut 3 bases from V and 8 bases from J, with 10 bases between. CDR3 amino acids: CASSFPTSGYTF. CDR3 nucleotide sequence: TGTGCCAGCAGTTTCCCGACCTCCGGCTACACCTTC.

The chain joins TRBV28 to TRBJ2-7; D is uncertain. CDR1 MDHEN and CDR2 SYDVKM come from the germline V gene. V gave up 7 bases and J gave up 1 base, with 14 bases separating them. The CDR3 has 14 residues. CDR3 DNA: TGTGCCAGCACGGCAGGCGTCAGATCCTACGAGCAGTACTTC. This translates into CASTAGVRSYEQYF.

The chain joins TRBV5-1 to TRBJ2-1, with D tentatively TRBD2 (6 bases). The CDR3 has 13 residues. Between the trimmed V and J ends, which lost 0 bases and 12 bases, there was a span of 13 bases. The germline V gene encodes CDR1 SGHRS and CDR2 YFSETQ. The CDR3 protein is CASSLDWGDGQFF. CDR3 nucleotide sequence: TGCGCCAGCAGCTTGGACTGGGGGGACGGGCAGTTCTTC.

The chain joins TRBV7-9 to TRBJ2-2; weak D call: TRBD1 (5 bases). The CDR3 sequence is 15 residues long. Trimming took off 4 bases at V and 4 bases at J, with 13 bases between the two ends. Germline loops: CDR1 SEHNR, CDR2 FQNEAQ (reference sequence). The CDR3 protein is CASSSADGATGELFF. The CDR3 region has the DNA TGTGCCAGCAGCTCCGCTGATGGGGCCACCGGGGAGCTGTTTTTT.

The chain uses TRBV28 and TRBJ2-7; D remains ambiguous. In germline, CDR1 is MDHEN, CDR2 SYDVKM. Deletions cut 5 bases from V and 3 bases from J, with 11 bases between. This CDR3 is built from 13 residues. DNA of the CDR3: TGTGCCAGCAGTAAGGGAATCGGCTACGAGCAGTACGTC. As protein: CASSKGIGYEQYV.

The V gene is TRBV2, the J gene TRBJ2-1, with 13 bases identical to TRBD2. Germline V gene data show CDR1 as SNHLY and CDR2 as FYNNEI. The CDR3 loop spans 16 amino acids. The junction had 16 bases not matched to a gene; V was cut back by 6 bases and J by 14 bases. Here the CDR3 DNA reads TGTGCCAGCAGCTATACCGGGACTAGCGGGGTACCGGGGGAGTTCTTC. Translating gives CASSYTGTSGVPGEFF.

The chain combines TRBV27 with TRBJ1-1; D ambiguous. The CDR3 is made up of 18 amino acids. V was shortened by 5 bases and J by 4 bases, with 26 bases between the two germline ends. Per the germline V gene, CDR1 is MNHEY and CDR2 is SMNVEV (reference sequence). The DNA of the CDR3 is TGTGCCAGCAGTCCGGGAACAAATCTCCTAAGCAGGCGCACTGAAGCTTTCTTT. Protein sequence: CASSPGTNLLSRRTEAFF.

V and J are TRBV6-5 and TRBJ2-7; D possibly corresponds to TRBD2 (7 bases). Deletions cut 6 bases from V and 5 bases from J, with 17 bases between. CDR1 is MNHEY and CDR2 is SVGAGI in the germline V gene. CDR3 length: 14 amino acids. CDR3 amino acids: CASSITGGSHEQYV. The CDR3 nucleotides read TGTGCCAGCAGCATCACGGGGGGCAGCCACGAGCAGTACGTC.

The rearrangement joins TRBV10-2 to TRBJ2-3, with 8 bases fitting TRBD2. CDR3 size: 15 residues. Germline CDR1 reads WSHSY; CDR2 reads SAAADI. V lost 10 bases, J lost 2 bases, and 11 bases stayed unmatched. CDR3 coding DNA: TGCGCCACTGCGCGGGGGGCGTCTAACACAGATACGCAGTATTTT. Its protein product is CATARGASNTDTQYF.

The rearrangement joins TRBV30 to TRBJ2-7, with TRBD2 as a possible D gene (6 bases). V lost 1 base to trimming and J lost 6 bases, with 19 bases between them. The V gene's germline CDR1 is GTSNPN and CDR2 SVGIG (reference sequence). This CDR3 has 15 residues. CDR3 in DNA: TGTGCCTGGAGTGCCCCCTGGACTATTTCTCGCGAGCAGTACTTC. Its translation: CAWSAPWTISREQYF.

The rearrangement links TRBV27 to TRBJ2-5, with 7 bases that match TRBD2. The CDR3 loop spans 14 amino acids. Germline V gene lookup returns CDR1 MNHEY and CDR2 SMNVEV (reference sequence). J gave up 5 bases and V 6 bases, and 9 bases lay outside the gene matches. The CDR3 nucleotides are TGTGCCAGCAGCCAGGGACTACGTCGCGAGACCCAGTACTTC. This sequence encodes CASSQGLRRETQYF.